The 29 T cell receptor beta chains listed next were all sequenced from one sample in a study of long-term antiretroviral therapy in people with HIV. The assay, immunoSEQ v3.0, was run at survey level. Here immunoSEQ multiplex PCR was the method, and the copy in TCRdb shows in-frame clones only, minus some. The profile shows around 26,000 clones, around 80% of them singletons. The sample in question was unsorted PBMCs, obtained approximately 4.1 years after starting antiretroviral therapy. These receptors all come from a man aged 25 to 45 with HIV.

V usage is TRBV6-1 and J usage is TRBJ2-7; possibly TRBD1 or TRBD2 for D (5 bases each). CDR3 length: 15 amino acids. V shed 0 bases and J shed 4 bases, with 13 bases lying between them. Germline V lookup: CDR1 MNHNS, CDR2 SASEGT. Here the CDR3 reads CASSEAPAGGYEQYF. Written as DNA, the CDR3 is TGTGCCAGCAGTGAAGCCCCCGCTGGGGGTTACGAGCAGTACTTC.

This clone was found a few times. The chain combines TRBV25-1 with TRBJ1-1; D is unclear. Germline CDR1 is MGHDK and CDR2 is SYGVNS. V lost 4 bases to trimming and J lost 10 bases, with 10 bases between them. The CDR3 contains 11 residues. CDR3 DNA sequence: TGTGCCAGCAGTGTGTCAGGTGGAGCTTTCTTT. This encodes CASSVSGGAFF.

Points on this clone: The identical CDR3 is also encoded by other nucleotide sequences in the sample. The J gene is TRBJ2-7, the V gene TRBV5-1, with D perhaps matching TRBD1 (5 bases). Germline-derived CDR1 and CDR2 are SGHRS and YFSETQ. Trimming cost V 1 base and J 1 base, with 9 bases left between them. This CDR3 comprises 14 residues. CDR3 sequence reads: CASSLRQRSYEQYF. The DNA of the CDR3 is TGCGCCAGCAGCTTGAGACAGCGATCCTACGAGCAGTACTTC. Together with reference TRBV5-1 and TRBJ2-7, the CDR3 gives the full variable domain: KAGVTQTPRYLIKTRGQQVTLSCSPISGHRSVSWYQQTPGQGLQFLFEYFSETQRNKGNFPGRFSGRQFSNSRSEMNVSTLELGDSALYLCASSLRQRSYEQYFGPGTRLTVT.

V usage is TRBV4-1 and J usage is TRBJ1-4; no definite D call. Germline V CDR1 and CDR2: MGHRA, YSYEKL. The V end lost 5 bases, the J end lost 2 bases, and 12 bases lay between the germline ends. The CDR3 length is 15 residues. CDR3 loop: CASSFRGGTNEKLFF. CDR3 DNA sequence: TGCGCCAGCAGCTTCCGAGGCGGTACTAATGAAAAACTGTTTTTT.

The chain joins TRBV6-4 to TRBJ2-7, with D unresolved. Trimming left V 10 bases short and J 2 bases short, with 21 bases between. This CDR3 contains 15 residues. The V gene's germline CDR1 is MRHNA and CDR2 SNTAGT. This CDR3 is CATSFPGQKPYEQYF. DNA for the CDR3: TGTGCCACCTCCTTTCCCGGGCAAAAGCCCTACGAGCAGTACTTC.

The chain carries TRBV28 and TRBJ1-1; perhaps TRBD1 as D (6 bases). Germline V gene data show CDR1 as MDHEN and CDR2 as SYDVKM. The CDR3 sequence is 15 residues long. Trimming pared 3 bases from V and 1 base from J, leaving 12 bases between. The CDR3 DNA sequence: TGTGCCAGCAGTTTTGACAGGCTAAGGAACACTGAAGCTTTCTTT. Translation: CASSFDRLRNTEAFF. Supplemented by reference TRBV28 and TRBJ1-1, the full variable domain reads DVKVTQSSRYLVKRTGEKVFLECVQDMDHENMFWYRQDPGLGLRLIYFSYDVKMKEKGDIPEGYSVSREKKERFSLILESASTNQTSMYLCASSFDRLRNTEAFFGQGTRLTVV.

V is TRBV7-9 and J is TRBJ2-5; 8 bases match TRBD2. Losses at the gene ends were 5 bases for V and 1 base for J; bases not matched to a gene: 9. From germline, CDR1 is SEHNR and CDR2 FQNEAQ (reference sequence). CDR3 length: 16 amino acids. CDR3 in amino acids: CASSPPGGTGQETQYF. The CDR3 bases are TGTGCCAGCAGCCCTCCGGGAGGGACGGGCCAAGAGACCCAGTACTTC.

The chain has TRBV13 and TRBJ2-7; 7 bases fit TRBD2. Per germline, CDR1 PRHDT and CDR2 FYEKMQ (reference sequence). This CDR3 contains 15 residues. The V segment lost 1 base and the J segment 2 bases; nucleotides outside the gene matches: 5. CDR3 region: CASSLAGRYTYEQYF. CDR3 nucleotide sequence: TGTGCCAGCAGCTTAGCCGGGAGGTACACCTACGAGCAGTACTTC.

The CDR3 DNA follows: TGTGCCAGCAGTTGGGACAGGGGGAATGAGCAGTTCTTC. Translated, it gives CASSWDRGNEQFF. The rearrangement links TRBV27 to TRBJ2-1; 11 bases fit TRBD1. The CDR3 runs 13 residues. Germline CDR1 and CDR2: MNHEY and SMNVEV (reference sequence). The trim removed 4 bases at V and 7 bases at J, leaving 0 bases unmatched.

This rearrangement joins TRBV23-1 to TRBJ1-1; D gene ambiguous. TRBV23-1 is an ORF, with its function uncertain. Trimming pared 6 bases from V and 1 base from J, leaving 6 bases between. The CDR3 covers 12 residues. This chain's CDR3 is CASSLANTEAFF. The CDR3 bases are TGCGCCAGCAGCTTAGCGAACACTGAAGCTTTCTTT.

This clone was picked up one time. The V and J genes are TRBV5-4 and TRBJ2-2, with 7 bases aligning to TRBD2. The CDR3 has 16 amino acids. The V gene end was trimmed by 0 bases and the J gene end by 4 bases; junction bases not matched to a gene: 6. CDR1 is SGHNT, CDR2 YYREEE, per germline (reference sequence). The CDR3 DNA sequence: TGTGCCAGCAGCTTGGGAACGGGGGGTAGCACCGGGGAGCTGTTTTTT. Its translation is CASSLGTGGSTGELFF.

V gene TRBV18 combines with J gene TRBJ2-4; D possibly corresponds to TRBD1 (6 bases). This CDR3 comprises 14 residues. CDR1 and CDR2 from the germline V gene are KGHSH and LQKENI. The V gene lost 6 bases and the J gene lost 2 bases, with 11 bases spanning the gap. CDR3 coding DNA: TGTGCCAGCTCGCCCACAGGGACCAAAAACATTCAGTACTTC. Amino acid sequence: CASSPTGTKNIQYF.

This sequence joins TRBV6-5 and TRBJ1-5; the D gene is possibly TRBD1 (5 bases). The CDR3 is made up of 14 amino acids. V shed 5 bases and J shed 4 bases, with 12 bases lying between them. Per germline, CDR1 MNHEY and CDR2 SVGAGI. CDR3 in DNA: TGTGCCAGCAGTACGGGCTGGGGGAATCAGCCCCAGCATTTT. Its protein is CASSTGWGNQPQHF.

The rearrangement uses TRBV30 and TRBJ1-4, with TRBD1 matching 12 bases. Trimming removed 5 bases from V and 2 bases from J; junction bases left unmatched: 0. Germline-derived CDR1 and CDR2 are GTSNPN and SVGIG (reference sequence). The CDR3 is 14 residues long. CDR3: CAWGTGGTNEKLFF. The CDR3 region has the DNA TGTGCCTGGGGGACAGGGGGCACTAATGAAAAACTGTTTTTT. The complete variable domain, with remaining parts taken from reference TRBV30 and TRBJ1-4, reads SQTIHQWPATLVQPVGSPLSLECTVEGTSNPNLYWYRQAAGRGLQLLFYSVGIGQISSEVPQNLSASRPQDRQFILSSKKLLLSDSGFYLCAWGTGGTNEKLFFGSGTQLSVL.

The V gene is TRBV19, the J gene TRBJ2-7, with 8 bases matching TRBD2. V gave up 1 base and J gave up 6 bases; unmatched junction bases: 5. The V gene's germline CDR1 is LNHDA and CDR2 SQIVND (reference sequence). The CDR3 spans 14 residues. CDR3 DNA sequence: TGTGCCAGTAGTATAGGTAGCGGGATGCGCGAGCAGTACTTC. It encodes CASSIGSGMREQYF.

The chain carries TRBV28 and TRBJ2-3; the D is unclear. The CDR3 sequence is 13 residues long. CDR1 and CDR2 from the germline V gene are MDHEN and SYDVKM. Trimming pared 4 bases from V and 2 bases from J, leaving 7 bases between. For the CDR3, the DNA is TGTGCCAGCAGTTCCCGGATCACAGATACGCAGTATTTT. Residues: CASSSRITDTQYF.

This clone was seen just once. The V call is TRBV6-5, the J call TRBJ1-3; 7 bases agree with TRBD1. The V segment lost 2 bases and the J segment 8 bases; nucleotides outside the gene matches: 9. The germline V gene has CDR1 MNHEY and CDR2 SVGAGI. This CDR3 contains 15 residues. The CDR3 DNA follows: TGTGCCAGCAGTTACGATGGCAGGGGGAAGGACACCATATATTTT. Encoded protein: CASSYDGRGKDTIYF.

This clone was seen more than once but under ten times. The chain employs TRBV2 and TRBJ1-2; possibly TRBD1 for D (5 bases). Trimming shortened V by 4 bases and J by 2 bases, and 14 bases separated the two germline ends. CDR1 SNHLY and CDR2 FYNNEI come from the germline V gene. The length of the CDR3 is 15 residues. The CDR3 sequence: CASSVMGGRNYGYTF. In DNA form, the CDR3 reads TGTGCCAGCAGTGTGATGGGGGGAAGGAACTATGGCTACACCTTC.

This chain connects TRBV11-2 to TRBJ2-3; 14 nucleotides align to TRBD2. V was clipped by 5 bases and J by 3 bases; unmatched bases: 10. Germline assignment: CDR1 SGHAT and CDR2 FQNNGV. CDR3 length equals 18 residues. CDR3 coding DNA: TGTGCCAGCAGCCGTGGACTAGCGGGGGGCCGAAGGACAGATACGCAGTATTTT. Its translation: CASSRGLAGGRRTDTQYF.

This clone has a single count. This rearrangement joins TRBV9 to TRBJ2-2; TRBD2 matches at 9 bases. Looked up from germline, CDR1 is SGDLS and CDR2 is YYNGEE. The trim removed 3 bases at V and 4 bases at J, leaving 10 bases unmatched. The CDR3 runs 17 residues. This CDR3 is CASSGSGGTTSTGELFF. The CDR3 region has the DNA TGTGCCAGCAGCGGCAGCGGGGGGACCACCTCCACCGGGGAGCTGTTTTTT.

This chain links TRBV19 with TRBJ2-5; D not resolved. Germline assignment: CDR1 LNHDA and CDR2 SQIVND (reference sequence). The CDR3 contains 11 residues. V was cut by 2 bases and J by 5 bases, with 3 bases left in between. CDR3 sequence: CASSIKETQYF. The CDR3 nucleotides are TGTGCCAGTAGTATAAAGGAGACCCAGTACTTC. Supplemented by reference TRBV19 and TRBJ2-5, the full variable domain reads DGGITQSPKYLFRKEGQNVTLSCEQNLNHDAMYWYRQDPGQGLRLIYYSQIVNDFQKGDIAEGYSVSREKKESFPLTVTSAQKNPTAFYLCASSIKETQYFGPGTRLLVL.

The chain recombines TRBV4-2 with TRBJ2-1, with no clear D. The CDR3 spans 14 residues. V was trimmed by 4 bases and J by 4 bases, leaving 11 bases between them. Germline loops: CDR1 LGHNA, CDR2 YNFKEQ. The CDR3 sequence: CASSLSFGYNEQFF. The CDR3 DNA is TGTGCCAGCAGCCTTTCTTTTGGGTACAATGAGCAGTTCTTC.

The chain joins TRBV13 to TRBJ2-3, with D maybe TRBD2 (7 bases). This CDR3 is built from 17 residues. The V gene's germline CDR1 is PRHDT and CDR2 FYEKMQ (reference sequence). V shed 2 bases and J shed 2 bases, with 17 bases lying between them. The CDR3 loop is CASSLFSGGPFTDTQYF. The CDR3, as DNA: TGTGCCAGCAGCTTATTTTCCGGGGGGCCGTTCACAGATACGCAGTATTTT.

The chain joins TRBV30 to TRBJ2-7; 13 bases are a match to TRBD2. The CDR3 consists of 17 residues. Germline V lookup: CDR1 GTSNPN, CDR2 SVGIG (reference sequence). V was pared by 0 bases and J by 3 bases, with 8 bases of the junction left unmatched. The CDR3 DNA reads as TGTGCCTGGAGTGTCGGGACTAGCGGGATAAGTTACTACGAGCAGTACTTC. Translation: CAWSVGTSGISYYEQYF.

The V gene is TRBV7-2, the J gene TRBJ2-1, with D perhaps TRBD2 (7 bases). Germline V gives CDR1 SGHTA, CDR2 FQGNSA. The V gene lost 4 bases and the J gene lost 7 bases, with 17 bases spanning the gap. The CDR3 consists of 15 residues. CDR3 coding DNA: TGTGCCAGCAGCTCTTTGGGGGGGCCAGTTAATGAGCAGTTCTTC. Encoded protein: CASSSLGGPVNEQFF.

This sequence joins TRBV9 and TRBJ1-2; D gene unclear. Trimming shortened V by 0 bases and J by 4 bases, and 10 bases separated the two germline ends. Germline-derived CDR1 and CDR2 are SGDLS and YYNGEE. The length of the CDR3 is 14 residues. In DNA form, the CDR3 reads TGTGCCAGCAGCGTAGGGGTCGGTATCTATGGCTACACCTTC. Residues: CASSVGVGIYGYTF.

This chain links TRBV19 with TRBJ1-6; maybe TRBD1 (5 bases). V lost 6 bases, J lost 5 bases, and 17 bases lay in between. This CDR3 has 16 amino acids. Per germline, CDR1 LNHDA and CDR2 SQIVND (reference sequence). The CDR3 DNA reads TGTGCCAGTAGCTGGGGAGTGGACATCGATAATTCACCCCTCCACTTT. It translates to CASSWGVDIDNSPLHF.

J is TRBJ2-1 and V is TRBV5-4; a weak D match, TRBD2 (5 bases). Trimming left V 9 bases short and J 9 bases short, with 19 bases between. This CDR3 spans 13 amino acids. Germline CDR1 SGHNT, CDR2 YYREEE (reference sequence). CDR3 in amino acids: CAISRETESEQFF. The CDR3, as DNA: TGTGCCATCTCCCGGGAAACGGAAAGTGAGCAGTTCTTC.

CDR3 nucleotide sequence: TGTGCCAGCAGCACGAGCCGGGAACCCAATGAGCAGTTCTTC. It is translated as CASSTSREPNEQFF. V and J are TRBV21-1 and TRBJ2-1; no check of the table's D call, TRBD2, against the DNA was made. TRBV21-1 is a pseudogene locus. CDR3 length: 14 amino acids.